The 23 T cell receptor beta chains reported below all come from one sample, sequenced in a study of cytomegalovirus exposure and HLA in healthy donors. PCR used 60 Vbeta primers and 13 Jbeta primers. TCRdb's table, derived via immunoSEQ multiplex PCR, lists solely in-frame clones and lacks some. The repertoire consists of 150,000 to 200,000 clones, with roughly four fifths occurring once and the leading ten covering more than 0.4%. Specimen: PBMCs. Receptor source: a woman between 50 and 59 years old in good health and CMV-seronegative.

The V and J genes are TRBV9 and TRBJ1-3, with 8 positions matching TRBD1. This CDR3 region has 17 residues. Germline V gene data show CDR1 as SGDLS and CDR2 as YYNGEE. Unmatched junction bases numbered 8, after V lost 0 bases and J lost 3 bases. The DNA for the CDR3 is TGTGCCAGCAGCGTAGGTCCAGGGGGCTTAGTTGGAAACACCATATATTTT. Amino acids: CASSVGPGGLVGNTIYF.

The chain carries TRBV5-1 and TRBJ2-5, with 8 bases fitting TRBD2. The tail of the sequence fits TRBJ2-7 better, so the J call may be wrong. The germline V gene has CDR1 SGHRS and CDR2 YFSETQ. This CDR3 is 15 amino acids long. CDR3 loop: CASSLSASGPYEQYF. CDR3 DNA sequence: TGCGCCAGCAGCTTGTCGGCTAGCGGGCCCTACGAGCAGTACTTC.

This clone was observed a handful of times. DNA of the CDR3: TGTGCCAGCAGCGTTGTCCTAGCGGGAGGGCCTGATACGCAGTATTTT. It yields the protein CASSVVLAGGPDTQYF. The chain joins TRBV9 to TRBJ2-3; 12 bases agree with TRBD2. CDR1 is SGDLS and CDR2 is YYNGEE in the germline V gene. This CDR3 has 16 amino acids. V dropped 2 bases and J dropped 6; count of bases not matched to a gene: 7.

The J gene is TRBJ2-7, the V gene TRBV7-9; possibly TRBD1 for D (8 bases). The CDR3 extends over 13 amino acids. Looked up from germline, CDR1 is SEHNR and CDR2 is FQNEAQ (reference sequence). Trimming took 5 bases from V and 6 from J, leaving 14 bases between them. The CDR3 reads CASSPTGEGEQYF. CDR3 sequence (DNA): TGTGCCAGCAGCCCGACAGGGGAGGGCGAGCAGTACTTC. The variable domain in full, with the rest retrieved from reference TRBV7-9 and TRBJ2-7, is DTGVSQNPRHKITKRGQNVTFRCDPISEHNRLYWYRQTLGQGPEFLTYFQNEAQLEKSRLLSDRFSAERPKGSFSTLEIQRTEQGDSAMYLCASSPTGEGEQYFGPGTRLTVT.

The chain couples TRBV5-1 to TRBJ2-5; D is undetermined. Per germline, CDR1 SGHRS and CDR2 YFSETQ. CDR3 length equals 13 residues. The ends were cut back, 2 bases at V and 5 bases at J, with 10 bases in the middle. The CDR3 region is CASSFGETETQYF. The CDR3 bases are TGCGCCAGCAGCTTTGGAGAGACGGAGACCCAGTACTTC.

The V call is TRBV7-2, the J call TRBJ1-2; D possibly corresponds to TRBD1 (5 bases). CDR3 length equals 14 residues. Germline loops: CDR1 SGHTA, CDR2 FQGNSA. Trimming cost V 5 bases and J 1 base, with 11 bases left between them. DNA of the CDR3: TGTGCCAGCAGCATAGAAGGGGTTAACTATGGCTACACCTTC. This encodes CASSIEGVNYGYTF.

The V gene is TRBV18, the J gene TRBJ1-5; D call uncertain. Germline CDR1 reads KGHSH; CDR2 reads LQKENI. The CDR3 loop spans 17 amino acids. V was clipped by 2 bases and J by 1 base, with 15 bases between them. The CDR3: CASSPSSRPLSNQPQHF. In DNA form, the CDR3 reads TGTGCCAGCTCACCATCGTCCAGGCCCCTGAGCAATCAGCCCCAGCATTTT.

The chain recombines TRBV5-4 with TRBJ2-7; weak D call: TRBD2 (6 bases). CDR3 length: 15 amino acids. V dropped 0 bases and J dropped 0 bases, with 10 bases sitting between them. CDR1 is SGHNT and CDR2 is YYREEE in the germline V gene (reference sequence). The CDR3 spells CASSLEVGSSYEQYF. CDR3 sequence (DNA): TGTGCCAGCAGCTTGGAGGTCGGGAGCTCCTACGAGCAGTACTTC.

The rearrangement joins TRBV14 to TRBJ2-7, with 7 positions matching TRBD1. The CDR3 is 13 residues long. Germline V gene lookup returns CDR1 SGHDN and CDR2 FVKESK. The ends lost 3 bases at V and 5 bases at J; junction bases unmatched: 4. CDR3 sequence: CASSQDRLNEQYF. The CDR3 DNA is TGTGCCAGCAGCCAGGACAGGTTAAACGAGCAGTACTTC.

The chain links TRBV7-3 to TRBJ2-1, with TRBD2 matching over 13 bases. Germline V gene lookup returns CDR1 SGHTA and CDR2 FQGTGA. The ends lost 5 bases at V and 7 bases at J; junction bases unmatched: 8. The CDR3 spans 16 residues. In DNA, the CDR3 is TGTGCCAGCAGCCTGCTACTAGCGGGGGGGCAAAATGAGCAGTTCTTC. Encoded protein: CASSLLLAGGQNEQFF. Together with reference TRBV7-3 and TRBJ2-1, the CDR3 gives the full variable domain: GAGVSQTPSNKVTEKGKYVELRCDPISGHTALYWYRQSLGQGPEFLIYFQGTGAADDSGLPNDRFFAVRPEGSVSTLKIQRTERGDSAVYLCASSLLLAGGQNEQFFGPGTRLTVL.

This sequence joins TRBV2 and TRBJ2-5; 9 nucleotides line up with TRBD2. The DNA end is more similar to TRBJ2-7, so the J call may be wrong. The CDR3 has 13 residues. CDR1 is SNHLY, CDR2 FYNNEI, per germline. CDR3 sequence: CASTRTSEYEQYF. In DNA form, the CDR3 reads TGTGCCAGCACCCGGACTAGCGAGTACGAGCAGTACTTC.

This chain uses TRBV7-9 with TRBJ2-3, with 8 bases lining up with TRBD2. Germline V CDR1 and CDR2: SEHNR, FQNEAQ (reference sequence). The CDR3 is 14 residues long. Trimming removed 2 bases from V and 6 bases from J; junction bases left unmatched: 4. CDR3 DNA: TGTGCCAGCAGCTTAACTGGCGGGAGGGATACGCAGTATTTT. Protein sequence: CASSLTGGRDTQYF. Combining the CDR3 with reference TRBV7-9 and TRBJ2-3 gives the whole variable domain DTGVSQNPRHKITKRGQNVTFRCDPISEHNRLYWYRQTLGQGPEFLTYFQNEAQLEKSRLLSDRFSAERPKGSFSTLEIQRTEQGDSAMYLCASSLTGGRDTQYFGPGTRLTVL.

Turning to this clone: One end of the junction fails to match germline, which may point to a read error. The V and J genes are TRBV4-3 and TRBJ2-2, with 7 nucleotides matching TRBD1. The germline CDR1 and CDR2 sequences are LGHNA and YSLEER. The CDR3 extends over 19 amino acids. Here the CDR3 reads CASSQDRDTGALVAGVLFF. The CDR3, as DNA: TGCGCCAGCAGCCAAGATCGGGACACAGGGGCCCTCGTCGCCGGGGTGCTGTTTTTT.

Regarding this clone: This sample includes further DNA sequences coding for the same CDR3. The chain has TRBV4-3 and TRBJ2-1; 11 bases align to TRBD2. V gave up 1 base and J gave up 2 bases; unmatched junction bases: 1. The CDR3 sequence is 16 residues long. From germline, CDR1 is LGHNA and CDR2 YSLEER. The CDR3 loop reads CASSQVSGGAYNEQFF. The DNA of the CDR3 is TGCGCCAGCAGCCAAGTTAGCGGGGGGGCCTACAATGAGCAGTTCTTC.

The J gene is TRBJ2-7, the V gene TRBV18; TRBD1 matches 9 bases. Germline trimming cut 3 bases from V and 3 bases from J; bases unmatched to any gene: 3. The CDR3 is 14 residues long. Per germline, CDR1 KGHSH and CDR2 LQKENI. CDR3 protein: CASSPQGQGYEQYF. The CDR3 DNA follows: TGTGCCAGCTCACCGCAGGGACAGGGCTACGAGCAGTACTTC.

The V gene is TRBV10-3, the J gene TRBJ2-7, with D perhaps TRBD1 (6 bases). V gave up 4 bases and J gave up 5 bases, with 12 bases separating them. CDR3 length equals 13 residues. Germline CDR1 is ENHRY and CDR2 is SYGVKD. As DNA, the CDR3 is TGTGCCATCAGTGTTAGCAGGGGCCACGAGCAGTACTTC. Translated: CAISVSRGHEQYF.

This clone has only one observation. This sequence joins TRBV5-4 and TRBJ1-2, with a weak D call TRBD1 (6 bases). V lost 3 bases to trimming and J lost 7 bases, with 25 bases between them. The CDR3 is 17 residues long. The germline V gene encodes CDR1 SGHNT and CDR2 YYREEE (reference sequence). In DNA, the CDR3 is TGTGCCAGCAGCTCCGGCCAAAGGACAGCCCGGGGCTTTGGCTACACCTTC. Residues: CASSSGQRTARGFGYTF.

The V and J genes are TRBV9 and TRBJ2-3; 11 nucleotides align to TRBD1. J lost 6 bases, V lost 0 bases, and 9 bases had no gene match. The CDR3 consists of 17 residues. Germline lookup yields CDR1 SGDLS and CDR2 YYNGEE. The CDR3 reads CASSVGTGTGGEDTQYF. CDR3 bases: TGTGCCAGCAGCGTAGGGACCGGGACAGGGGGGGAGGATACGCAGTATTTT.

V is TRBV7-9 and J is TRBJ1-1; no clear D gene. This CDR3 has 14 residues. The germline V gene encodes CDR1 SEHNR and CDR2 FQNEAQ (reference sequence). The germline V and J ends were trimmed by 5 bases and 0 bases, with 10 bases remaining between them. The CDR3 sequence: CASSPLALNTEAFF. CDR3 DNA sequence: TGTGCCAGCAGCCCCCTGGCCCTGAACACTGAAGCTTTCTTT.

This clone was counted only a few times. The chain links TRBV18 to TRBJ2-7; TRBD1 might be the D (6 bases). Germline loops: CDR1 KGHSH, CDR2 LQKENI. The CDR3 extends over 14 amino acids. Trimming left V 3 bases short and J 6 bases short, with 15 bases between. CDR3 residues: CASSPAAGEGEQYF. CDR3 nucleotide sequence: TGTGCCAGCTCACCGGCGGCAGGGGAAGGCGAGCAGTACTTC. Full variable domain (missing parts from reference TRBV18 and TRBJ2-7): NAGVMQNPRHLVRRRGQEARLRCSPMKGHSHVYWYRQLPEEGLKFMVYLQKENIIDESGMPKERFSAEFPKEGPSILRIQQVVRGDSAAYFCASSPAAGEGEQYFGPGTRLTVT.

The chain is built from TRBV13 and TRBJ1-2; 9 positions agree with TRBD1. Germline V gene lookup returns CDR1 PRHDT and CDR2 FYEKMQ (reference sequence). The CDR3 contains 14 residues. With V trimmed by 3 bases and J by 5 bases, 4 bases remained unmatched. CDR3 in DNA: TGTGCCAGCAGCTTTGACAGGGGGGCTTATGGCTACACCTTC. This gives the protein CASSFDRGAYGYTF.

This sequence joins TRBV2 and TRBJ2-5, with TRBD1 matching 8 bases. TRBJ2-7 explains the end of the DNA better; the J call may be wrong. The length of the CDR3 is 14 residues. Germline values: CDR1 SNHLY, CDR2 FYNNEI. The CDR3 spells CASSAQGDPYEQYF. CDR3 nucleotide sequence: TGTGCCAGCAGCGCACAGGGGGACCCCTACGAGCAGTACTTC.

The gene calls are TRBV29-1 and TRBJ1-1; no reliable D call. The length of the CDR3 is 10 residues. CDR1 SQVTM and CDR2 ANQGSEA come from the germline V gene. The V end lost 6 bases, the J end lost 5 bases, and 7 bases lay between the germline ends. The CDR3 is CSVRGTEAFF. Written as DNA, the CDR3 is TGCAGCGTCCGGGGAACTGAAGCTTTCTTT.